A selection of T cell receptor beta chains follows, all from one sample in a study of circulating and synovial CD4+ cells in juvenile arthritis. Libraries were prepared by immunoSEQ multiplex PCR; TCRdb keeps only in-frame clonotypes and omits some of them. Of 36,000 or so clones listed, approximately 94% are singletons. Specimen: CD4+ T cells from blood. These receptors were taken from a human donor with juvenile idiopathic arthritis. Each CDR3 is given with its conserved first and last residue. The D gene is left open where the match is weak.

-	TRBV7-3	CASSSGHLNTEAFF
TRBD1	TRBV28	CASMIGTGIYYGYTF
-	TRBV4-3	CASSQMRGGQDTQYF
-	TRBV6-5	CASSTRSEQFF
TRBD2	TRBV7-3	CASRRGASPQETQYF
-	TRBV7-6	CASSLVIEQFF
TRBD1	TRBV5-1	CASSLAGQGYTGELFF
TRBD2	TRBV10-3	CATLTGLAGREQFF
TRBD1	TRBV6-1	CASAGRGKEQYF
-	TRBV6-1	CASSEGRGHMNTEAFF
-	TRBV2	CASRGISYEQYF
-	TRBV25-1	CASSESIGFTGELFF
-	TRBV11-3	CASSLRETRPNQPQHF
TRBD2	TRBV7-2	CASSLEASGGTGELFF
-	TRBV5-5	CASSLLDHRVYEQYF
TRBD2	TRBV7-6	CASSLEGLAGNEQFF
-	TRBV4-1	CASSQLYSRGSGYTF
TRBD1	TRBV2	CATEQGTIQYF
-	TRBV7-2	CASSYRGLLNTGELFF
TRBD1	TRBV2	CASNPGTGDVEQYF
-	TRBV9	CASSVAGDPYEQYF
-	TRBV6-1	CASSEAGGGWDTQYF
TRBD1	TRBV7-6	CASSTGAGGTLYNSPLHF
-	TRBV6-5	CASSYSRVYGYTF